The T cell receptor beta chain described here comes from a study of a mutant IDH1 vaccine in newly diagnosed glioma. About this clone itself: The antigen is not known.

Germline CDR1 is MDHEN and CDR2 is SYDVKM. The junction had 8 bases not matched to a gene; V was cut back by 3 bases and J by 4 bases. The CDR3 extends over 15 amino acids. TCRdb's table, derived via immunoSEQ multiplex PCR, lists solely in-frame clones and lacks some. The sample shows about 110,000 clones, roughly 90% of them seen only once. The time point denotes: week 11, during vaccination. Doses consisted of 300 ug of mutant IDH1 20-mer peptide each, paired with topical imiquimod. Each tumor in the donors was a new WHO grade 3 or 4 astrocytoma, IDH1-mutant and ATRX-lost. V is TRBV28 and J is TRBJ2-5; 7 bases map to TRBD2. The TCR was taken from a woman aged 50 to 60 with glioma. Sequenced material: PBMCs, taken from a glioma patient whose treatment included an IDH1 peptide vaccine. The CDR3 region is CASSLGGKGRETQYF. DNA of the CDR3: TGTGCCAGCAGTTTGGGAGGGAAGGGGCGAGAGACCCAGTACTTC.